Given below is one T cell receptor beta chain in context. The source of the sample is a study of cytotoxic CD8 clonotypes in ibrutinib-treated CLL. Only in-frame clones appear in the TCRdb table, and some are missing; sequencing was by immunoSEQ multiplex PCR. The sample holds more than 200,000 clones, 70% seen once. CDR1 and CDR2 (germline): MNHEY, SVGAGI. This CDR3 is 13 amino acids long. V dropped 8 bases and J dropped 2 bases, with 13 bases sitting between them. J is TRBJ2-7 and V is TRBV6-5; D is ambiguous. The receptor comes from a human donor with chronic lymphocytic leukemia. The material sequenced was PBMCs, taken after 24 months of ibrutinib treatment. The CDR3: CASLRREPYEQYF. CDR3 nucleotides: TGTGCCAGCTTGAGGCGTGAACCCTACGAGCAGTACTTC.